These 20 T cell receptor beta chains share one sample of origin, sequenced in a study of cytomegalovirus exposure and HLA in healthy donors. The PCR was carried out with 60 Vbeta primers and 13 Jbeta primers. Produced via immunoSEQ multiplex PCR; TCRdb's table is partial and in-frame only. The sample contains some 140,000 clones, 65% to 75% of which appear only once. Sequenced: PBMCs. The receptor set was obtained from a man aged 18 to 29 in good health and CMV-seronegative.

This clone came up once. This chain connects TRBV28 to TRBJ2-1, with TRBD1 as a possible D gene (5 bases). V shed 1 base and J shed 2 bases, with 12 bases lying between them. This CDR3 has 16 amino acids. Germline V gives CDR1 MDHEN, CDR2 SYDVKM. CDR3 nucleotide sequence: TGTGCCAGCAGTTTATATAAGGGGTCGACCTACAATGAGCAGTTCTTC. It codes for CASSLYKGSTYNEQFF.

This clone was observed once. The V and J genes are TRBV7-2 and TRBJ1-1; D is possibly TRBD1 (5 bases). The CDR3 runs 17 residues. Germline V gives CDR1 SGHTA, CDR2 FQGNSA. The V and J ends lost 3 bases and 0 bases respectively, with 17 bases between them. In DNA, the CDR3 is TGTGCCAGCAGCTTGAACAGGCCTACTTGGTTGAACACTGAAGCTTTCTTT. Translated: CASSLNRPTWLNTEAFF.

The chain combines TRBV27 with TRBJ2-3; maybe TRBD2 (6 bases). Trimming removed 3 bases at V and 0 bases at J, with 13 bases between. The CDR3 loop spans 16 amino acids. The V gene's germline CDR1 is MNHEY and CDR2 SMNVEV (reference sequence). Here the CDR3 DNA reads TGTGCCAGCAGTTTGGGTAAGGGGACTAGCACAGATACGCAGTATTTT. This codes for CASSLGKGTSTDTQYF.

The V gene is TRBV14, the J gene TRBJ2-3; possible D gene TRBD2, 5 bases. This CDR3 has 17 residues. Per the germline V gene, CDR1 is SGHDN and CDR2 is FVKESK. The V end was cut by 0 bases, the J end by 0 bases, with 13 bases between. The CDR3 DNA is TGTGCCAGCAGCCAAGATTCGGGAATACCTAGCACAGATACGCAGTATTTT. Translating gives CASSQDSGIPSTDTQYF. Full variable domain (rest looked up from reference TRBV14 and TRBJ2-3): EAGVTQFPSHSVIEKGQTVTLRCDPISGHDNLYWYRRVMGKEIKFLLHFVKESKQDESGMPNNRFLAERTGGTYSTLKVQPAELEDSGVYFCASSQDSGIPSTDTQYFGPGTRLTVL.

This chain connects TRBV7-6 to TRBJ2-4; 9 bases agree with TRBD1. The germline V gene has CDR1 SGHVS and CDR2 FNYEAQ. Losses at the gene ends were 6 bases for V and 2 bases for J; bases not matched to a gene: 8. The CDR3 has 16 residues. CDR3 sequence reads: CASSQGQGGTKNIQYF. DNA for the CDR3: TGTGCCAGCAGTCAGGGACAGGGTGGGACCAAAAACATTCAGTACTTC.

This chain links TRBV14 with TRBJ2-7; unclear D gene. Germline V CDR1 and CDR2: SGHDN, FVKESK. The CDR3 is 12 amino acids. V was cut by 4 bases and J by 7 bases, with 11 bases left in between. The CDR3: CASSRGIGEQYF. For the CDR3, the DNA is TGTGCCAGCAGCCGCGGAATTGGGGAGCAGTACTTC. The full variable domain, its missing parts supplied by reference TRBV14 and TRBJ2-7, is EAGVTQFPSHSVIEKGQTVTLRCDPISGHDNLYWYRRVMGKEIKFLLHFVKESKQDESGMPNNRFLAERTGGTYSTLKVQPAELEDSGVYFCASSRGIGEQYFGPGTRLTVT.

V usage is TRBV5-1 and J usage is TRBJ2-2, with 7 bases identical to TRBD1. The CDR3 totals 16 residues. CDR1 is SGHRS and CDR2 is YFSETQ in the germline V gene. J lost 5 bases, V lost 0 bases, and 7 bases had no gene match. CDR3 nucleotide sequence: TGCGCCAGCAGCTTGGCGTTGACAGGGTTAACCGGGGAGCTGTTTTTT. Its protein is CASSLALTGLTGELFF.

In nucleotides, the CDR3 is TGTGCCAGCAGTGACCGGGACAGAAGAAATGAAAAACTGTTTTTT. Encoded protein: CASSDRDRRNEKLFF. The chain recombines TRBV6-4 with TRBJ1-4; 7 bases are a match to TRBD1. The V segment lost 2 bases and the J segment 5 bases; nucleotides outside the gene matches: 5. Germline lookup yields CDR1 MRHNA and CDR2 SNTAGT. The CDR3 sequence is 15 residues long.

The CDR3 here is CAWTLRSGTEAFF. CDR3 nucleotide sequence: TGTGCCTGGACACTCCGGTCGGGGACTGAAGCTTTCTTT. The chain has TRBV30 and TRBJ1-1; no definite D call. Trimming took off 4 bases at V and 5 bases at J, with 14 bases between the two ends. CDR1 is GTSNPN, CDR2 SVGIG, per germline (reference sequence). The CDR3 loop spans 13 amino acids.

This clone came up a few times. This rearrangement joins TRBV11-2 to TRBJ1-2, with TRBD1 matching 8 bases. J gave up 5 bases and V 4 bases, and 9 bases lay outside the gene matches. CDR3 length: 15 amino acids. Germline V gives CDR1 SGHAT, CDR2 FQNNGV. CDR3 in DNA: TGTGCCAGCAGCTGGTCAGGGGGCGCGGAGTATGGCTACACCTTC. It encodes CASSWSGGAEYGYTF.

CDR3 bases: TGCGCCAGCAGCCAAGGAGACAGGGCGCCTATTAATGAAAAACTGTTTTTT. Its protein product is CASSQGDRAPINEKLFF. This rearrangement joins TRBV4-1 to TRBJ1-4, with 7 positions matching TRBD1. Germline values: CDR1 MGHRA, CDR2 YSYEKL. J gave up 4 bases and V 1 base, and 9 bases lay outside the gene matches. CDR3 length: 17 residues.

The V gene is TRBV10-3, the J gene TRBJ2-3; D is possibly TRBD1 (5 bases). CDR1 is ENHRY and CDR2 is SYGVKD in the germline V gene. V was pared by 8 bases and J by 0 bases, with 12 bases between. CDR3 size: 14 residues. The CDR3 DNA reads TGTGCCATCGGGGAAGGGGCTAGCACAGATACGCAGTATTTT. This encodes CAIGEGASTDTQYF.

The rearrangement links TRBV4-2 to TRBJ2-7; 16 bases line up with TRBD2. This CDR3 is 19 amino acids long. Per the germline V gene, CDR1 is LGHNA and CDR2 is YNFKEQ. With 0 bases clipped from V and 3 bases from J, the junction kept 8 bases outside the gene matches. The CDR3 bases are TGTGCCAGCAGCCAAGATGGGACTAGCGGGGGGGCCCGGCTCTACGAGCAGTACTTC. Its protein product is CASSQDGTSGGARLYEQYF.

The chain carries TRBV7-2 and TRBJ1-2, with D maybe TRBD1 (6 bases). Germline V lookup: CDR1 SGHTA, CDR2 FQGNSA. Trimming removed 1 base at V and 8 bases at J, with 14 bases between. The CDR3 loop spans 14 amino acids. CDR3 bases: TGTGCCAGCAGCTTAGGACGGGGGGCGGGCGGCTACACCTTC. It translates to CASSLGRGAGGYTF. Complete variable domain (other parts from reference TRBV7-2 and TRBJ1-2): GAGVSQSPSNKVTEKGKDVELRCDPISGHTALYWYRQSLGQGLEFLIYFQGNSAPDKSGLPSDRFSAERTGGSVSTLTIQRTQQEDSAVYLCASSLGRGAGGYTFGSGTRLTVV.

The genes are TRBV6-5 and TRBJ1-2, with a tentative D call TRBD1 (6 bases). The CDR3 length is 13 residues. V was trimmed by 6 bases and J by 4 bases, leaving 12 bases between them. Germline V gives CDR1 MNHEY, CDR2 SVGAGI. The CDR3 nucleotides read TGTGCCAGCAGAACCACAGGGCTCTATGGCTACACCTTC. Translation gives CASRTTGLYGYTF.

J is TRBJ2-7 and V is TRBV5-6, with TRBD1 matching 10 bases. V lost 5 bases, J lost 3 bases, and 5 bases stayed unmatched. In germline, CDR1 is SGHDT, CDR2 YYEEEE. The CDR3 is 14 residues long. The CDR3 sequence is CASRRRDRGYEQYF. Here the CDR3 DNA reads TGTGCCAGCAGACGCCGGGACAGGGGCTACGAGCAGTACTTC.

The V call is TRBV5-4, the J call TRBJ2-3, with 13 bases matching TRBD2. Germline V lookup: CDR1 SGHNT, CDR2 YYREEE (reference sequence). There are 18 residues in the CDR3. The J segment lost 1 base and the V segment lost 3 bases, leaving 8 bases of the junction unmatched. CDR3 nucleotide sequence: TGTGCCAGCAGCTGGGGACTAGCGGGGAATAGACGCACAGATACGCAGTATTTT. Its translation is CASSWGLAGNRRTDTQYF.

This clone was detected a few times. This chain connects TRBV9 to TRBJ2-7; D might be TRBD1 (5 bases). The V and J ends lost 2 bases and 7 bases respectively, with 16 bases between them. Germline V gene data show CDR1 as SGDLS and CDR2 as YYNGEE. The CDR3 consists of 14 residues. The DNA for the CDR3 is TGTGCCAGCAGCGTTACAGACAGTCAGCTGGAGCAGTACTTC. Its translation is CASSVTDSQLEQYF.

This sequence joins TRBV10-3 and TRBJ1-6; TRBD1 matches 8 bases. Germline loops: CDR1 ENHRY, CDR2 SYGVKD. This CDR3 spans 13 amino acids. The junction had 7 bases not matched to a gene; V was cut back by 10 bases and J by 8 bases. CDR3 in DNA: TGTGCCACCGCAGGGGGCGAGCATTCACCCCTCCACTTT. This translates into CATAGGEHSPLHF.

This clone was observed a few times. The chain carries TRBV28 and TRBJ1-1; D is possibly TRBD1 (5 bases). V was pared by 1 base and J by 0 bases, with 9 bases between. There are 15 residues in the CDR3. Germline V lookup: CDR1 MDHEN, CDR2 SYDVKM. Here the CDR3 reads CASSLLYRMNTEAFF. In DNA form, the CDR3 reads TGTGCCAGCAGTTTATTGTACAGGATGAACACTGAAGCTTTCTTT.